This T cell receptor beta chain was captured by sequencing in a study of a mutant IDH1 vaccine in newly diagnosed glioma. Germline V gives CDR1 MDHEN, CDR2 SYDVKM. V was clipped by 2 bases and J by 5 bases, with 10 bases between them. The length of the CDR3 is 13 residues. Concerning this clone itself: The antigen is not known.

Using immunoSEQ multiplex PCR, the repertoire was profiled, and TCRdb retains in-frame clones only, with some absent. The profile shows approximately 100,000 clones, around nine tenths of them singletons. Regarding time point: baseline, week 1 (first vaccination visit). The treatment denotes: pre-vaccination baseline after standard-of-care therapy. Newly diagnosed WHO grade 3 or 4 IDH1-mutant, ATRX-lost astrocytomas were identified in the donors. Study outcomes and limitations: Altogether, around 95% of patients exhibited vaccine-induced immune responses.

This chain uses TRBV28 with TRBJ2-7; D gene uncertain. The starting material was PBMCs, obtained from a glioma patient treated with radiotherapy, temozolomide or both. The sequence was obtained from a woman aged 50 to 65 with glioma. This CDR3 reads CASSLQEGDEQYF. CDR3 bases: TGTGCCAGCAGTTTACAGGAAGGTGACGAGCAGTACTTC.